The subject of this entry is one T cell receptor (beta chain). Its antigen has not been determined. Per-nucleotide qualities are absent, and no much larger clonotype sits a single base away. Whole blood was collected in K2EDTA tubes by collaborating institutions according to the institutions' own protocols. For TCRbeta analysis, collaborators shipped samples as frozen whole blood, isolated PBMCs, or DNA extracted from either of those sample types. The immunoSEQ Assay, a bias-controlled multiplex PCR, was used to amplify TCRbeta CDR3 regions from genomic DNA. In the source study's methods: The number of nucleated cells in each sample was estimated by amplification of reference gene primers within the assay. To quantify the absolute abundance of each unique TCRbeta CDR3 rearrangement, sequence reads were collapsed and filtered. Productive Simpson clonality was computed per sample as the square root of Simpson's diversity index over productive rearrangements. The source is immuneACCESS, and TCRdb retained only in-frame sequences with V and J called. Part of the clones is not carried over; for the studies checked, unresolved V genes explain less than half of this, and the remainder is unexplained. The V and J calls and the clone size are those of that table, but D and trimming were determined from the DNA. The sample profile shows 190,000 or so clones; about 77% of them were found once. The ten largest clonotypes hold approximately 3% of the sample.

The sample comes from a study of blood T cell repertoires in COVID-19 (TCRdb year 2020). Study-level background: Samples covering the acute and convalescent phases of COVID-19 were provided by collaborators in the United States, Italy and Spain. The prospective study material was composed of cDNA or gDNA derived from T cells, B-cell-depleted T cells, or PBMCs. The dataset comprised deeply sampled blood TCRbeta repertoires from subjects exposed to, actively infected with, or recovered from COVID-19. The repertoires were released in a freely available public database meant as a resource for research on the immune response to SARS-CoV-2. The samples were drawn from two sources: the first 160 participants of the ongoing ImmuneRACE study, and 1,254 subjects contributed by 6 global collaborators. Nearly every sample came with metadata listing a de-identified subject ID, COVID-19 status, age in years and sex. Where HLA class I and class II types were available, the types were taken from metadata supplied by the sample provider, not from assay-based typing. The study at large found these results: The amount of clinical and demographic metadata varied by source and participant and was provided uncurated.

Its CDR3 holds 12 amino acids, cysteine through phenylalanine. Just the 36-base CDR3 DNA is kept, in frame starting at base 1. Unmatched junction bases come to 4, with V trimmed by 2 bases and J by 11 bases. This clonotype originated in a woman older than 75 with active or convalescent COVID-19. The specimen sequenced was peripheral blood. This chain is built from TRBV12-3 or TRBV12-4 and TRBJ1-1; 8 bases in between match TRBD1. The CDR3: CASSLTGGEAFF. The sequenced DNA: TGTGCCAGCAGTTTAACAGGGGGTGAGGCTTTCTTT.